The T cell receptor (beta chain) described here comes from a study of T cells after yellow fever vaccination. Study overall: Fractions with few cells were prepared using SMART-Seq v4 Ultra Low Input. Broader study findings: Clonotypes shared by both compartments, CD4 and CD8, made up a small share.

This clonotype was counted ten times or more. The antigen is unknown. Using its own MiXCR run on the 5' RACE reads, TCRdb lists one record per CDR3 protein. This sample has some 300,000 distinct CDR3 sequences; approximately 10% occur once, and the top ten carry around 3.1%. The TCR originated in a man between 18 and 35 years old who received the YFV17D yellow fever vaccine. Here the sequenced sample was CD4+ T cells sorted from PBMCs, taken 5 days after the yellow fever booster vaccination.

The CDR3, as DNA: TGTGCCAGCAGCTTGGGGATCAGAATCTCTGGTGAGCAGTTCTTC. This codes for CASSLGIRISGEQFF. V gene TRBV5-8 combines with J gene TRBJ2-1; D unresolved. From germline, CDR1 is SGHTS and CDR2 YDEGEE. The germline V and J ends were trimmed by 0 bases and 9 bases, with 16 bases remaining between them. This CDR3 spans 15 amino acids.